These T cell receptor beta chains were read from a single sample in a study of blood T cells in healthy people across ages. TCRdb reanalysed the 5' RACE reads using MiXCR and keeps one entry per CDR3 protein. This sample yields 700,000 to 950,000 distinct CDR3 sequences, of which 40% to 45% are seen a single time; 20% to 25% belongs to the top ten. Sequenced: blood. These receptors all stem from a woman between 55 and 75 years old in good health. CDR3s include the opening cysteine and the closing phenylalanine or tryptophan. A D gene is named only where the DNA matches it firmly. Size tells how often a clone was seen (once, few, many) or the class of an expanded clone, and some rows leave it out.

CDR3: CASSRQVRTEAFF; DNA: TGTGCCAGCAGCCGACAGGTTCGCACTGAAGCTTTCTTT; J: TRBJ1-1; size: NA; D: NA; V: TRBV11-1
CDR3: CASSLGTRVGDTQYF; DNA: TGCGCCAGCAGCTTGGGGACTAGAGTAGGAGATACGCAGTATTTT; J: TRBJ2-3; size: few; D: TRBD2; V: TRBV5-1
CDR3: CAGSSPRGSTDTQYF; DNA: TGTGCCGGCAGCTCGCCACGGGGGAGCACAGATACGCAGTATTTT; J: TRBJ2-3; size: NA; D: NA; V: TRBV7-2
CDR3: CASSLTGTANVLTF; DNA: TGTGCCAGCAGCCTGACCGGGACAGCTAACGTCCTGACTTTC; J: TRBJ2-6; size: NA; D: TRBD1; V: TRBV5-5
CDR3: CASSSFRDSNNEQFF; DNA: TGTGCCAGCAGCTCCTTCCGGGACAGCAACAATGAGCAGTTCTTC; J: TRBJ2-1; size: few; D: TRBD1; V: TRBV13
CDR3: CSARSRTSYEQYF; DNA: TGCAGTGCTCGAAGCCGGACATCCTACGAGCAGTACTTC; J: TRBJ2-7; size: NA; D: NA; V: TRBV20-1
CDR3: CATAQGAPGEKLFF; DNA: TGTGCCACTGCACAGGGGGCGCCGGGGGAAAAACTGTTTTTT; J: TRBJ1-4; size: NA; D: TRBD1; V: TRBV6-5
CDR3: CASSATGLGVETQYF; DNA: TGTGCCAGCAGCGCGACAGGGTTGGGTGTGGAGACCCAGTACTTC; J: TRBJ2-5; size: NA; D: TRBD1; V: TRBV6-1
CDR3: CASSYAWTGQETQYF; DNA: TGTGCCAGCAGTTACGCATGGACAGGGCAAGAGACCCAGTACTTC; J: TRBJ2-5; size: many; D: TRBD1; V: TRBV6-6
CDR3: CASNAPTSGPTDTQYF; DNA: TGCGCCAGCAACGCACCGACTAGCGGACCCACAGATACGCAGTATTTT; J: TRBJ2-3; size: NA; D: TRBD2; V: TRBV5-1
CDR3: CSKERANNEQFF; DNA: TGCAGTAAGGAGCGAGCAAACAATGAGCAGTTCTTC; J: TRBJ2-1; size: many; D: NA; V: TRBV20-1